This entry features one T cell receptor (beta chain) sequence. Its antigen remains unidentified. The sample contains more than one DNA sequence encoding this CDR3. The germline V gene has CDR1 KGHSH and CDR2 LQKENI. V lost 2 bases, J lost 1 base, and 6 bases lay in between. This CDR3 has 13 amino acids. Assay: immunoSEQ multiplex PCR; the TCRdb copy retains only in-frame clones and omits some. Found here are about 230,000 clones, 60% to 70% of them singletons; the top ten hold around 10%. This specimen belongs to a study of shared clonotypes between healthy human individuals. Whole-study results and caveats: It was observed that about 5% of naive CD4 clonotypes were shared across several donors. Rarefaction showed sorted-subset sequencing was incomplete despite large depth. What naive subsets generally showed was a larger estimated richness than memory subsets showed. Sample collection involved blood only; tissue repertoires are likely different.

This chain uses TRBV18 with TRBJ2-7; no clear D. This sequence originates from a man aged 30-40 years in good health. Sequencing was performed on memory CD4+ T cells sorted from blood. Regarding subset: CD45RA-negative fraction. The CDR3 sequence: CASSPGISYEQYF. CDR3 nucleotide sequence: TGTGCCAGCTCACCAGGAATTTCCTACGAGCAGTACTTC.